The clone carrying this TCR beta chain was counted ten times or more. Its antigen is still unknown. One junction end disagrees with the germline gene, perhaps due to a read error. The CDR3 consists of 12 residues. The V gene's germline CDR1 is SGHRS and CDR2 YFSETQ. With a J-beta primer mix and a sample-barcoded 5' primer, a second PCR ran about 7 to 12 cycles. Tagging of each cDNA molecule was performed by a template-switch adaptor with 12 random nucleotides. Each CDR3 protein is one row after TCRdb ran MiXCR on the 5' RACE reads. The data show 650,000 to 800,000 distinct CDR3 sequences, around 42% seen once. The data were obtained in a study of blood T cells in healthy people across ages. Findings of the study overall: Conclusively comparing naive with antigen-experienced cells was impossible with unsorted PBMCs. Roughly linear declines in TCR beta diversity per million T cells occurred with age.

The rearrangement uses TRBV5-1 and TRBJ2-3; D is unresolved. This TCR came from a man in his fifties or sixties in good health. The material sequenced was blood. CDR3 residues: CASSLDGDTQYF. The CDR3 nucleotides are TGTGCCAGCAGCTTAGATGGCGATACGCAGTATTTT.